These 19 T cell receptor beta chains share one sample of origin, sequenced in a study of vaccination and CD4 T cells after COVID-19. No cognate antigen is known for these TCRs. Treatment: approximately 10-day PBMC culture with coronavirus spike peptide pools or control peptides (ViraFEST assay). Cultured CD4+ T-cell DNA underwent Oncomine TCR Beta short-read sequencing. TCRdb re-called the PCR reads with MiXCR, one entry per CDR3 protein. The table lists 9,000 to 15,000 distinct CDR3 sequences, 50% to 60% of them singletons. The sequencing input was CD4+ T cells from blood, cultured in vitro. These receptors all stem from a human donor who had recovered from COVID-19.

In regard to this clonotype: One end of the junction fails to match germline, which may point to a read error. J is TRBJ1-5 and V is TRBV6-1, with D hard to call. Looked up from germline, CDR1 is MNHNS and CDR2 is SASEGT. CDR3 length equals 15 residues. CDR3 sequence: CTSSERGYSNQPQHF. In nucleotides, the CDR3 is TGTACCAGCAGTGAGCGGGGATATAGCAATCAGCCCCAGCATTTT.

V is TRBV7-2 and J is TRBJ2-7; D call uncertain. The length of the CDR3 is 13 residues. V was shortened by 0 bases and J by 3 bases, with 6 bases between the two germline ends. The V gene's germline CDR1 is SGHTA and CDR2 FQGNSA. This chain's CDR3 is CASSLAPDYEQYF. DNA of the CDR3: TGTGCCAGCAGCTTAGCGCCGGACTACGAGCAGTACTTC.

In this sample, this clonotype turned up a few times. CDR3 coding DNA: TGTGCCAGCAGTATATCATCGGGTGCTGCGGGTTCGACTGAAGCTTTCTTT. Its protein is CASSISSGAAGSTEAFF. The rearrangement joins TRBV7-6 to TRBJ1-1; D not resolved. Per germline, CDR1 SGHVS and CDR2 FNYEAQ. The CDR3 is 17 amino acids. V lost 6 bases to trimming and J lost 5 bases, with 25 bases between them.

The V and J genes are TRBV7-9 and TRBJ1-5; D is possibly TRBD1 (6 bases). Germline CDR1 SEHNR, CDR2 FQNEAQ (reference sequence). The CDR3 extends over 15 amino acids. V lost 6 bases to trimming and J lost 1 base, with 13 bases between them. The CDR3 region has the DNA TGTGCCAGCAGACCGGGACAAAGGAGCAATCAGCCCCAGCATTTT. Translating gives CASRPGQRSNQPQHF.

The V gene is TRBV7-8, the J gene TRBJ1-1, with D unclear. This CDR3 contains 14 residues. Per germline, CDR1 SGHVS and CDR2 FQNEAQ. V lost 5 bases and J lost 1, with 11 bases in between. CDR3 DNA: TGTGCCAGCAGCCTTAGACCGCCGAACACTGAAGCTTTCTTT. It yields the protein CASSLRPPNTEAFF.

The chain links TRBV6-1 to TRBJ1-2; D is possibly TRBD1 (5 bases). From germline, CDR1 is MNHNS and CDR2 SASEGT. Trimming removed 3 bases from V and 8 bases from J, with 13 bases in between. The CDR3 covers 13 residues. The DNA of the CDR3 is TGTGCCAGCAGTGAGACGACAGTTGGAGGCTACACCTTC. Its protein product is CASSETTVGGYTF.

This clonotype was counted only a few times. V is TRBV7-2 and J is TRBJ1-1; no clear D. With 4 bases removed from V and 1 base from J, the gap between germline ends came to 13 bases. The CDR3 sequence is 15 residues long. In germline, CDR1 is SGHTA, CDR2 FQGNSA. CDR3 DNA: TGTGCCAGCAGCTCTGCCCGGGCCGGGAACACTGAAGCTTTCTTT. The encoded protein is CASSSARAGNTEAFF.

This clonotype has only a few counts. The V and J genes are TRBV6-2 or TRBV6-3 and TRBJ1-5, with unresolved D. The CDR3 extends over 15 amino acids. Germline lookup yields CDR1 MNHEY and CDR2 SVGEGT. Trimming took off 7 bases at V and 1 base at J, with 14 bases between the two ends. CDR3 sequence (DNA): TGTGCCAGCACTCGTTCCCAGAAGAGCAATCAGCCCCAGCATTTT. This encodes CASTRSQKSNQPQHF.

The V and J genes are TRBV12-3 or TRBV12-4 and TRBJ2-7; no clear D gene. V was pared by 7 bases and J by 3 bases, with 16 bases between. There are 14 residues in the CDR3. CDR3 in amino acids: CASNPKGRSYEQYF. CDR3 nucleotides: TGTGCCAGCAACCCAAAAGGCAGGAGCTACGAGCAGTACTTC.

This clonotype turned up a few times. The CDR3 region is CASSLARGDRNQPQHF. The DNA for the CDR3 is TGTGCCAGCAGCTTAGCCCGAGGGGACAGAAATCAGCCCCAGCATTTT. The chain recombines TRBV7-8 with TRBJ1-5, with 7 bases lining up with TRBD1. V dropped 0 bases and J dropped 4; count of bases not matched to a gene: 6. The germline CDR1 and CDR2 sequences are SGHVS and FQNEAQ. The CDR3 totals 16 residues. Complete variable domain (other parts from reference TRBV7-8 and TRBJ1-5): GAGVSQSPRYKVAKRGQDVALRCDPISGHVSLFWYQQALGQGPEFLTYFQNEAQLDKSGLPSDRFFAERPEGSVSTLKIQRTQQEDSAVYLCASSLARGDRNQPQHFGDGTRLSIL.

In this sample, this clonotype turned up once. The chain couples TRBV7-2 to TRBJ1-5; 7 nucleotides line up with TRBD1. V dropped 7 bases and J dropped 5; count of bases not matched to a gene: 5. Germline assignment: CDR1 SGHTA and CDR2 FQGNSA. This CDR3 is 13 amino acids long. The CDR3 protein is CASNSGTDQPQHF. The CDR3 DNA sequence: TGTGCCAGCAACAGTGGGACAGATCAGCCCCAGCATTTT.

This clonotype came up a few times. CDR3 sequence reads: CSATDSGRDSYNEQFF. In DNA form, the CDR3 reads TGCAGTGCTACTGATAGCGGAAGGGACTCCTACAATGAGCAGTTCTTC. The V gene is TRBV20-1, the J gene TRBJ2-1; weak D call: TRBD2 (6 bases). Germline values: CDR1 DFQATT, CDR2 SNEGSKA (reference sequence). Between the trimmed V and J ends, which lost 4 bases and 0 bases, there was a span of 16 bases. CDR3 length: 16 residues.

In this sample, this clonotype is medium-sized. The chain recombines TRBV7-2 with TRBJ1-5; possible D gene TRBD1, 6 bases. Between the trimmed V and J ends, which lost 4 bases and 5 bases, there was a span of 9 bases. CDR3 size: 13 residues. Germline V gene data show CDR1 as SGHTA and CDR2 as FQGNSA. DNA for the CDR3: TGTGCCAGCAGCTACTACAGGGATCAGCCCCAGCATTTT. Residues: CASSYYRDQPQHF. Supplemented by reference TRBV7-2 and TRBJ1-5, the full variable domain reads GAGVSQSPSNKVTEKGKDVELRCDPISGHTALYWYRQSLGQGLEFLIYFQGNSAPDKSGLPSDRFSAERTGGSVSTLTIQRTQQEDSAVYLCASSYYRDQPQHFGDGTRLSIL.

V gene TRBV6-5 combines with J gene TRBJ1-3; D is undetermined. CDR3 length: 14 residues. Trimming pared 2 bases from V and 0 bases from J, leaving 5 bases between. Germline V gene sequence: CDR1 MNHEY, CDR2 SVGAGI. The CDR3, as DNA: TGTGCCAGCAGTTACGGCACCTCTGGAAACACCATATATTTT. This gives the protein CASSYGTSGNTIYF.

This sequence joins TRBV24-1 and TRBJ2-3; D call uncertain. The CDR3 has 13 residues. Trimming stripped 3 bases from V and 1 base from J, with 4 bases between. The germline V gene encodes CDR1 KGHDR and CDR2 SFDVKD. The CDR3 DNA sequence: TGTGCCACCAGTGATCCGCGCACAGATACGCAGTATTTT. Translation gives CATSDPRTDTQYF.

In its sample, this clonotype was seen a few times. The chain combines TRBV7-9 with TRBJ1-6, with TRBD1 identical over 9 bases. V lost 4 bases and J lost 4; bases outside the gene matches: 2. The CDR3 totals 15 residues. Germline V gene sequence: CDR1 SEHNR, CDR2 FQNEAQ (reference sequence). CDR3 in amino acids: CASSYDRGYNSPLHF. The CDR3 bases are TGTGCCAGCAGCTACGACAGGGGGTATAATTCACCCCTCCACTTT.

The chain carries TRBV19 and TRBJ1-1; no definite D call. This CDR3 is built from 14 residues. Trimming took off 3 bases at V and 0 bases at J, with 8 bases between the two ends. Germline assignment: CDR1 LNHDA and CDR2 SQIVND (reference sequence). CDR3 in amino acids: CASSIDTVNTEAFF. The CDR3 DNA reads as TGTGCCAGTAGTATTGACACAGTGAACACTGAAGCTTTCTTT.

This chain uses TRBV6-1 with TRBJ1-6, with D unresolved. CDR1 is MNHNS, CDR2 SASEGT, per germline. The CDR3 runs 13 residues. Trimming cost V 9 bases and J 10 bases, with 16 bases left between them. The CDR3 reads CASRQDSRSPLHF. The DNA for the CDR3 is TGTGCCAGTCGGCAGGATTCGCGCTCACCCCTCCACTTT.

This clonotype was seen a single time. V and J are TRBV29-1 and TRBJ1-5; TRBD1 might be the D (6 bases). Trimming cost V 4 bases and J 3 bases, with 10 bases left between them. Germline V gene sequence: CDR1 SQVTM, CDR2 ANQGSEA. CDR3 size: 13 residues. Here the CDR3 reads CSVAGEANQPQHF. In DNA form, the CDR3 reads TGCAGCGTTGCAGGGGAGGCCAATCAGCCCCAGCATTTT.